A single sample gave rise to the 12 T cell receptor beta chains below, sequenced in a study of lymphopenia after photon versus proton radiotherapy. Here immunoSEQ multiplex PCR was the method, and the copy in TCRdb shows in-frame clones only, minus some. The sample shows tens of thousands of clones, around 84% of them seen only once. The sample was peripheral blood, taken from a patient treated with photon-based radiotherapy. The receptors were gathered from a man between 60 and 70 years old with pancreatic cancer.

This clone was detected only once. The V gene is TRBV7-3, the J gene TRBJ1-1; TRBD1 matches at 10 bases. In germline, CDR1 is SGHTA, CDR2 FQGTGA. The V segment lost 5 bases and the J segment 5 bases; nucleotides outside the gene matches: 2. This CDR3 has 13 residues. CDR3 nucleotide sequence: TGTGCCAGCAGCCGGACAGGGGGGACTGAAGCTTTCTTT. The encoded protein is CASSRTGGTEAFF.

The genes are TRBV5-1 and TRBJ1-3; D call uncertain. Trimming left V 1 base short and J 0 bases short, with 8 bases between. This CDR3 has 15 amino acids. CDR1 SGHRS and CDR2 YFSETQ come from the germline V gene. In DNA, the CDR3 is TGCGCCAGCAGCTTGTTAGGGTACTCTGGAAACACCATATATTTT. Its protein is CASSLLGYSGNTIYF.

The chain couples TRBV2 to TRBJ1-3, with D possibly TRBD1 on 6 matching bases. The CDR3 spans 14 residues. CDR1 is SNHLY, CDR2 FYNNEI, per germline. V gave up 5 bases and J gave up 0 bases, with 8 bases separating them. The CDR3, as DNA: TGTGCCAGCAGTACAGGGAGCTCTGGAAACACCATATATTTT. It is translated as CASSTGSSGNTIYF.

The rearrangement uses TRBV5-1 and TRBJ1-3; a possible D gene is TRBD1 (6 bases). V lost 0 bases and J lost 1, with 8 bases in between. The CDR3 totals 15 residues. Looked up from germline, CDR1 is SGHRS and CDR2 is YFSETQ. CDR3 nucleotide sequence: TGCGCCAGCAGCTTGGATACAGGGTCTGGAAACACCATATATTTT. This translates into CASSLDTGSGNTIYF.

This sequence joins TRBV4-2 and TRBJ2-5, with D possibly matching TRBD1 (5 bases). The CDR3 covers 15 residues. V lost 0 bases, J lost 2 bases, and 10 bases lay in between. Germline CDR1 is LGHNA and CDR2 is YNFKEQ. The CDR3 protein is CASSQDVAGQETQYF. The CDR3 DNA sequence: TGTGCCAGCAGCCAAGATGTGGCAGGGCAAGAGACCCAGTACTTC.

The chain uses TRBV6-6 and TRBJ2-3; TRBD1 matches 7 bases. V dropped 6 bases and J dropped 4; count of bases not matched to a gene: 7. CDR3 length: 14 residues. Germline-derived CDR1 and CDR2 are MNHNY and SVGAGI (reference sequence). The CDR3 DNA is TGTGCCAGCAGATCCGGGACAGTACCAGATACGCAGTATTTT. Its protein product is CASRSGTVPDTQYF.

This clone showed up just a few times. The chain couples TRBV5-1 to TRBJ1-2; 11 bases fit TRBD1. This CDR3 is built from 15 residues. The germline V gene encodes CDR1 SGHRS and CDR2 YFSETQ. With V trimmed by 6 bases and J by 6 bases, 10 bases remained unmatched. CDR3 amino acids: CASIGTGGSSDGYTF. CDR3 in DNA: TGCGCCAGCATCGGGACAGGGGGTTCGTCGGATGGCTACACCTTC.

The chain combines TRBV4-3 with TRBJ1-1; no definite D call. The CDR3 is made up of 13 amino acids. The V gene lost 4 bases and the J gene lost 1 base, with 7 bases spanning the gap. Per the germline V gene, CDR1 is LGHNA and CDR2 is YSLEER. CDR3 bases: TGCGCCAGCAGCCTCCAGGAGAACACTGAAGCTTTCTTT. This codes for CASSLQENTEAFF.

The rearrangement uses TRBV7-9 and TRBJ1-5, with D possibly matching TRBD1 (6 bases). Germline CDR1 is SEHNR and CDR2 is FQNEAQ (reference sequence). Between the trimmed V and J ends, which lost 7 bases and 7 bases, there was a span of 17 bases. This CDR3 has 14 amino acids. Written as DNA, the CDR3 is TGTGCCAGCACTCCCGGGGGGGCCGGCCAGCCCCAGCATTTT. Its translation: CASTPGGAGQPQHF.

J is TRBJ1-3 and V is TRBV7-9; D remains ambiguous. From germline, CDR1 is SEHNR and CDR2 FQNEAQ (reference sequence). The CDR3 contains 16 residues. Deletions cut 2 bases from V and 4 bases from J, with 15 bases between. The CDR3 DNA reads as TGTGCCAGCAGCTTACCCGAGGCGGGGTCGGGAAACACCATATATTTT. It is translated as CASSLPEAGSGNTIYF.

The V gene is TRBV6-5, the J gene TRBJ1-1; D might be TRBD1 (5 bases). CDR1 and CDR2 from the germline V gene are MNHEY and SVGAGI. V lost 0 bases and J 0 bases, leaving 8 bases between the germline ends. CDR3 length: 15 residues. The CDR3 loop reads CASSYSRGLNTEAFF. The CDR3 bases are TGTGCCAGCAGTTACTCACGGGGCTTGAACACTGAAGCTTTCTTT.

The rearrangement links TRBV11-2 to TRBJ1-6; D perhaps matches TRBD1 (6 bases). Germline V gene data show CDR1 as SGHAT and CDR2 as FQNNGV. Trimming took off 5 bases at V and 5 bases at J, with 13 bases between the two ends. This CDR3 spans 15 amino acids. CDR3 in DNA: TGTGCCAGCAGCCCTAGGGGGAGTGATAATTCACCCCTCCACTTT. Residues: CASSPRGSDNSPLHF.